The next 8 T cell receptor beta chains were all read from a single sample in a study of CD8 T cells in ankylosing spondylitis. One entry per CDR3 protein, called by TCRdb with MiXCR from the 5' RACE reads. Among 200,000 to 250,000 distinct CDR3 sequences listed, 10% to 13% were seen once. Sequencing used blood, either unsorted or a sorted T cell fraction (not recorded which). The receptors stem from a male donor with ankylosing spondylitis or in good health (not recorded which).

The sample holds many counts of this clonotype. The rearrangement joins TRBV7-9 to TRBJ2-1; TRBD2 matches 8 bases. Germline values: CDR1 SEHNR, CDR2 FQNEAQ (reference sequence). The CDR3 spans 17 residues. V gave up 1 base and J gave up 8 bases; unmatched junction bases: 13. The DNA of the CDR3 is TGTGCCAGCAGCTTAGGCGCGGGGGGCACCTCTTTCTATGAGCAGTTCTTC. It codes for CASSLGAGGTSFYEQFF.

Many counts were recorded for this clonotype. The chain carries TRBV20-1 and TRBJ2-5; 11 bases line up with TRBD2. CDR1 is DFQATT, CDR2 SNEGSKA, per germline (reference sequence). This CDR3 is 15 amino acids long. J lost 5 bases, V lost 1 base, and 6 bases had no gene match. DNA for the CDR3: TGCAGTGCTAGAGCCGGGACTAGCGGAGGGGAGACCCAGTACTTC. Translated: CSARAGTSGGETQYF.

This clonotype was recorded a few times. The V call is TRBV5-1, the J call TRBJ2-5, with 8 bases aligning to TRBD2. The CDR3 sequence is 15 residues long. Germline-derived CDR1 and CDR2 are SGHRS and YFSETQ. Trimming at V came to 2 bases and at J to 3 bases, leaving 6 bases not matched to a gene. The CDR3 spells CASSLTGTSEETQYF. The CDR3 DNA reads TGCGCCAGCAGCTTAACCGGGACTAGTGAAGAGACCCAGTACTTC.

For this clonotype: A much bigger clone sits one base away, suggesting this may be a read error. Without the conserved terminal phenylalanine or tryptophan, this CDR3 likely stems from a read error. The chain carries TRBV6-1 and TRBJ2-5; D unclear. The CDR3 is 14 amino acids. The V gene's germline CDR1 is MNHNS and CDR2 SASEGT. The V gene lost 6 bases and the J gene lost 0 bases, with 11 bases spanning the gap. The CDR3 sequence is CASSPTAYQETQYL. In DNA, the CDR3 is TGTGCCAGCAGCCCCACAGCGTACCAAGAGACCCAGTACTTG.

This clonotype was counted many times. V and J are TRBV29-1 and TRBJ2-3; 7 nucleotides match TRBD2. Per germline, CDR1 SQVTM and CDR2 ANQGSEA. V dropped 8 bases and J dropped 5; count of bases not matched to a gene: 4. CDR3 size: 11 residues. The CDR3 region has the DNA TGCAGCTCCAAGCGGGGAGATACGCAGTATTTT. This translates into CSSKRGDTQYF.

The DNA of the CDR3 is TGCGCCAGCAGCTTCAGGACAGACAACTATGGCTACACCTTC. Its translation: CASSFRTDNYGYTF. The J gene is TRBJ1-2, the V gene TRBV5-1; the D gene is possibly TRBD1 (6 bases). Trimming pared 2 bases from V and 2 bases from J, leaving 10 bases between. CDR1 is SGHRS, CDR2 YFSETQ, per germline. The CDR3 runs to 14 residues.

This clonotype was detected many times. V usage is TRBV7-2 and J usage is TRBJ1-4; TRBD1 is a possible D gene (5 bases). CDR1 is SGHTA, CDR2 FQGNSA, per germline. This CDR3 region has 14 residues. Trimming cost V 3 bases and J 6 bases, with 11 bases left between them. The CDR3 sequence: CASSLGGYDEKLFF. CDR3 nucleotide sequence: TGTGCCAGCAGCTTGGGGGGATATGATGAAAAACTGTTTTTT.

The V gene is TRBV12-3 or TRBV12-4, the J gene TRBJ1-4; TRBD1 agrees at 8 bases. CDR3 length: 13 amino acids. V dropped 4 bases and J dropped 12; count of bases not matched to a gene: 7. This CDR3 reads CASSSQQGGQLFF. CDR3 sequence (DNA): TGTGCCAGCAGTTCGCAACAGGGGGGCCAACTGTTTTTT.